What follows are 10 T cell receptor beta chains derived from one specimen sequenced in a study of control samples from healthy donors and cancer patients. The assay was immunoSEQ multiplex PCR, and TCRdb's table has in-frame clones only and misses some. The sample has 100,000 to 150,000 clones; 70% to 90% are singletons. The sequencing input was blood. The receptors shown here come from a man between 50 and 59 years old in good health.

This chain connects TRBV4-1 to TRBJ2-1; D is unclear. V was trimmed by 1 base and J by 7 bases, leaving 14 bases between them. The CDR3 consists of 15 residues. Per the germline V gene, CDR1 is MGHRA and CDR2 is YSYEKL. CDR3 nucleotide sequence: TGCGCCAGCAGCCAAGCATCACCAACCCCAAATGAGCAGTTCTTC. Translating it yields CASSQASPTPNEQFF.

V is TRBV20-1 and J is TRBJ1-2; D unclear. V dropped 3 bases and J dropped 2 bases, with 7 bases sitting between them. CDR1 DFQATT and CDR2 SNEGSKA come from the germline V gene (reference sequence). The length of the CDR3 is 12 residues. Here the CDR3 reads CSASWENYGYTF. CDR3 DNA sequence: TGCAGTGCTAGTTGGGAAAACTATGGCTACACCTTC.

A single count supports this clone. V gene TRBV6-6 combines with J gene TRBJ2-1, with D perhaps matching TRBD1 (5 bases). CDR3 size: 13 residues. Trimming took off 10 bases at V and 3 bases at J, with 13 bases between the two ends. Germline CDR1 and CDR2: MNHNY and SVGAGI (reference sequence). CDR3 DNA: TGTGCCACCAAGGGGCAGCACTACAATGAGCAGTTCTTC. Translation gives CATKGQHYNEQFF.

The chain combines TRBV6-5 with TRBJ2-2; the D gene could be TRBD1 or TRBD2 (5 bases each). CDR3 length equals 15 residues. CDR1 is MNHEY, CDR2 SVGAGI, per germline. The V and J ends lost 6 bases and 4 bases respectively, with 15 bases between them. CDR3 nucleotide sequence: TGTGCCAGCAGCTTGGGGGTAGGGGCCACCGGGGAGCTGTTTTTT. Encoded protein: CASSLGVGATGELFF.

The rearrangement uses TRBV18 and TRBJ1-2; 7 bases line up with TRBD1. The germline gives CDR1 KGHSH, CDR2 LQKENI. The CDR3 has 16 residues. Germline trimming cut 3 bases from V and 3 bases from J; bases unmatched to any gene: 10. DNA for the CDR3: TGTGCCAGCTCACCGACCGAGAAGACAGGGTACTATGGCTACACCTTC. It yields the protein CASSPTEKTGYYGYTF.

This sequence joins TRBV30 and TRBJ1-2, with 7 bases fitting TRBD1. V shed 0 bases, J shed 1 base, and the junction held 5 bases outside the gene matches. There are 15 residues in the CDR3. Germline CDR1 GTSNPN, CDR2 SVGIG (reference sequence). In nucleotides, the CDR3 is TGTGCCTGGAGTGTAGGGGGCGGGAATAACTATGGCTACACCTTC. This encodes CAWSVGGGNNYGYTF.

J is TRBJ1-1 and V is TRBV27, with D tentatively TRBD1 (6 bases). The germline gives CDR1 MNHEY, CDR2 SMNVEV (reference sequence). The V end was cut by 5 bases, the J end by 1 base, with 35 bases between. The CDR3 is 22 residues long. The CDR3 DNA is TGTGCCAGCAGTATTCTTCGAGGTGGGGGGGCAAGGGTAGAATGGACGAACACTGAAGCTTTCTTT. Its translation: CASSILRGGGARVEWTNTEAFF.

The rearrangement joins TRBV6-5 to TRBJ1-3; no clear D. The CDR3 length is 16 residues. Germline assignment: CDR1 MNHEY and CDR2 SVGAGI. Trimming stripped 0 bases from V and 0 bases from J, with 9 bases between. CDR3 in amino acids: CASSYSSGHSGNTIYF. Written as DNA, the CDR3 is TGTGCCAGCAGTTACTCGAGCGGTCACTCTGGAAACACCATATATTTT.

This clone was seen more than once but under ten times. The genes are TRBV20-1 and TRBJ1-5; perhaps TRBD1 as D (6 bases). V lost 6 bases, J lost 3 bases, and 21 bases lay in between. This CDR3 is built from 16 residues. CDR1 and CDR2 from the germline V gene are DFQATT and SNEGSKA (reference sequence). The CDR3 sequence: CSASGGAGTINQPQHF. DNA for the CDR3: TGCAGTGCGAGTGGGGGGGCAGGGACCATCAATCAGCCCCAGCATTTT.

In its sample, this clone was seen a few times. J is TRBJ2-1 and V is TRBV7-3, with D hard to call. The CDR3 is 15 amino acids. V lost 2 bases and J lost 0, with 8 bases in between. Looked up from germline, CDR1 is SGHTA and CDR2 is FQGTGA. The CDR3 nucleotides read TGTGCCAGCAGCTTATACTCTAACTCCTACAATGAGCAGTTCTTC. Encoded protein: CASSLYSNSYNEQFF.